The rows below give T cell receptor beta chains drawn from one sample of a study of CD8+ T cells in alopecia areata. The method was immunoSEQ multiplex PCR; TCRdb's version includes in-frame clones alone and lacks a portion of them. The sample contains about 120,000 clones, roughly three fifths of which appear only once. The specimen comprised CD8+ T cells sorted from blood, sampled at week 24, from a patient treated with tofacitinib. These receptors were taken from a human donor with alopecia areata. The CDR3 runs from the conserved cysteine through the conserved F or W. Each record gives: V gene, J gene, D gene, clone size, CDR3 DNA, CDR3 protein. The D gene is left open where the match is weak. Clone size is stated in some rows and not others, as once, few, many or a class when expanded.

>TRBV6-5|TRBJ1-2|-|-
TGTGCCAGCAGTTACCGAGGGGCTCAGGTGAACTATGGCTACACCTTC
CASSYRGAQVNYGYTF
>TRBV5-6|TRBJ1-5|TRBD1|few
TGTGCCAGCAGCTTGGGGCAGGGGGCGAAGCCCCAGCATTTT
CASSLGQGAKPQHF
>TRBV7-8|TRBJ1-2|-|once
TGTGCCAGCAGCCCCCCGGAGGGGAGGAACTATGGCTACACCTTC
CASSPPEGRNYGYTF
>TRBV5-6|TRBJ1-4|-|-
TGTGCCAGCAGCCCCGTGGGGTTAGAGAATGAAAAACTGTTTTTT
CASSPVGLENEKLFF
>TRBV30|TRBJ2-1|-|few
TGTGCCTGGTCAAGCAGCTCCTACAATGAGCAGTTCTTC
CAWSSSSYNEQFF
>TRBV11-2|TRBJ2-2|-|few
TGTGCCAGCAGCTTAGACCCTCGCACCGGGGAGCTGTTTTTT
CASSLDPRTGELFF
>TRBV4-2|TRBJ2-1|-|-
TGTGCCAGCAGCCAGGGGTATGAGCAGTTCTTC
CASSQGYEQFF
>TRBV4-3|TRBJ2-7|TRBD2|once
TGCGCCAGCAGCCAAGGATCCGCGGGGGTTGAGGCCCACTCCTACGAGCAGTACTTC
CASSQGSAGVEAHSYEQYF
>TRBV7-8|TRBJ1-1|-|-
TGTGCCAGCAGCTTGAACACTGAAGCTTTCTTT
CASSLNTEAFF
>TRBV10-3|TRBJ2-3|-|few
TGTGCCATCCTGTCCGGTAGTAGTGGGACAGATACGCAGTATTTT
CAILSGSSGTDTQYF
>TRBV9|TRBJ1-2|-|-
TGTGCCAGCAGCATAGCCCGGGGCTATGGCTACACCTTC
CASSIARGYGYTF
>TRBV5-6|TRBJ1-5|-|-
TGTGCCAGCAGCTTTGATAATCAGCCCCAGCATTTT
CASSFDNQPQHF